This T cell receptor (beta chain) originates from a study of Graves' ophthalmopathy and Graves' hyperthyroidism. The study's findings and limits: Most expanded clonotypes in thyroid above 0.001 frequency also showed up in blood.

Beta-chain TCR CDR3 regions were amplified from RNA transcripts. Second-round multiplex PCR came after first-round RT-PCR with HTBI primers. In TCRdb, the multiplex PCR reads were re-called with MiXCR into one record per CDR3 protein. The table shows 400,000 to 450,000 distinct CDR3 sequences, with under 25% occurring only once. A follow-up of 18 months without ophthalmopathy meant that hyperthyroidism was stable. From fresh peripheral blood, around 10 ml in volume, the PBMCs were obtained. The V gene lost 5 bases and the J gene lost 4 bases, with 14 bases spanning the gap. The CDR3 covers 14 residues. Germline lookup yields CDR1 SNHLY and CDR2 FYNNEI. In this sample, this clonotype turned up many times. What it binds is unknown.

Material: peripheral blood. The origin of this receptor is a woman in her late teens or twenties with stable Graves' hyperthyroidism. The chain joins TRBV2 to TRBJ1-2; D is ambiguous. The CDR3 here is CASSLTPGLYGYTF. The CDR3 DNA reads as TGTGCCAGCAGTTTAACTCCGGGCCTCTATGGCTACACCTTC.